Below, 31 T cell receptor beta chains from the same sample are listed, as sequenced in a study of cytomegalovirus exposure and HLA in healthy donors (TCRdb year 2017). The protocol used for the library was the immunoSEQ multiplex PCR assay. For the multiplex PCR, a mixture combining 60 forward primers for TCR Vbeta segments and 13 reverse primers for TCR Jbeta segments was used. TCRdb re-hosts the immuneACCESS table, in-frame sequences only. Its copies lack some clones; in the studies checked, an unresolved V gene accounts for under half of them, and the cause for the rest is not known. The sample has around 120,000 clones on record, 80% of them singletons. The ten largest clonotypes hold 2.5% to 3% of the sample. The sample was PBMCs. These receptors all stem from a man aged 25 to 40 in good health and CMV-seronegative.

The chain joins TRBV19 to TRBJ2-7, with 9 nucleotides matching TRBD2. The CDR3 covers 16 residues. J was trimmed by 4 bases and V by 3 bases; bases with no gene match: 10. Germline lookup yields CDR1 LNHDA and CDR2 SQIVND (reference sequence). CDR3: CASSMAAGLADYEQYF. Here the CDR3 DNA reads TGTGCCAGTAGTATGGCCGCGGGACTAGCTGATTACGAGCAGTACTTC. Filled out from reference TRBV19 and TRBJ2-7, the complete variable domain reads DGGITQSPKYLFRKEGQNVTLSCEQNLNHDAMYWYRQDPGQGLRLIYYSQIVNDFQKGDIAEGYSVSREKKESFPLTVTSAQKNPTAFYLCASSMAAGLADYEQYFGPGTRLTVT.

The chain joins TRBV6-1 to TRBJ2-7; TRBD2 aligns across 13 bases. The CDR3 has 16 residues. V lost 0 bases to trimming and J lost 5 bases; unmatched junction nucleotides: 4. The germline V gene has CDR1 MNHNS and CDR2 SASEGT. Here the CDR3 DNA reads TGTGCCAGCAGTGAAGCCCGGACTAGCGGGAGAGACGAGCAGTACTTC. Amino acids: CASSEARTSGRDEQYF.

This clone appeared a single time. This chain links TRBV6-1 with TRBJ2-2; D is undetermined. Germline V gene lookup returns CDR1 MNHNS and CDR2 SASEGT. This CDR3 is built from 14 residues. V was pared by 6 bases and J by 1 base, with 9 bases between. This CDR3 reads CASSPRQNTGELFF. The CDR3, as DNA: TGTGCCAGCAGCCCGAGACAGAACACCGGGGAGCTGTTTTTT.

This chain uses TRBV4-1 with TRBJ2-3; tentative D call: TRBD2 (7 bases). Germline V gene lookup returns CDR1 MGHRA and CDR2 YSYEKL. The CDR3 runs 19 residues. The V end lost 0 bases, the J end lost 4 bases, and 23 bases lay between the germline ends. The CDR3 DNA is TGCGCCAGCAGCCAAGATCGGCTAGCGGACCACCGGGGGCCAGATACGCAGTATTTT. Translated, it gives CASSQDRLADHRGPDTQYF.

A single count supports this clone. The V gene is TRBV7-9, the J gene TRBJ1-5; no definite D call. This CDR3 is 16 amino acids long. V shed 5 bases and J shed 0 bases, with 14 bases lying between them. Germline V gene data show CDR1 as SEHNR and CDR2 as FQNEAQ (reference sequence). CDR3: CASSPVEADSNQPQHF. Written as DNA, the CDR3 is TGTGCCAGCAGCCCCGTGGAGGCTGATAGCAATCAGCCCCAGCATTTT.

The chain employs TRBV5-4 and TRBJ2-1; maybe TRBD1 (5 bases). The germline CDR1 and CDR2 sequences are SGHNT and YYREEE (reference sequence). This CDR3 is built from 14 residues. Trimming stripped 3 bases from V and 4 bases from J, with 11 bases between. In nucleotides, the CDR3 is TGTGCCAGCAGCTCACAAGGGGCTTACAATGAGCAGTTCTTC. Its protein is CASSSQGAYNEQFF.

The genes are TRBV30 and TRBJ2-7, with 10 positions matching TRBD2. The germline V gene encodes CDR1 GTSNPN and CDR2 SVGIG (reference sequence). This CDR3 has 13 amino acids. The V segment lost 5 bases and the J segment 5 bases; nucleotides outside the gene matches: 6. CDR3 DNA: TGTGCCTGGTGCCTAGCGGGAGTGGACGAGCAGTACTTC. Amino acids: CAWCLAGVDEQYF.

The chain carries TRBV6-6 and TRBJ2-3; the match to TRBD2 covers 7 bases. J lost 2 bases, V lost 5 bases, and 4 bases had no gene match. The CDR3 has 14 amino acids. Germline CDR1 reads MNHNY; CDR2 reads SVGAGI (reference sequence). The CDR3 spells CASSRLADTDTQYF. The CDR3 nucleotides are TGTGCCAGCAGTCGACTAGCAGACACAGATACGCAGTATTTT.

The rearrangement uses TRBV4-2 and TRBJ2-2; 12 nucleotides match TRBD2. CDR1 and CDR2 (germline): LGHNA, YNFKEQ. The trim removed 3 bases at V and 0 bases at J, leaving 5 bases unmatched. This CDR3 contains 18 residues. The CDR3 spells CASSQGLAGLANTGELFF. As DNA, the CDR3 is TGTGCCAGCAGCCAGGGACTAGCGGGCCTCGCGAACACCGGGGAGCTGTTTTTT.

The chain has TRBV10-3 and TRBJ2-1; a possible D gene is TRBD1 (6 bases). Trimming took 5 bases from V and 0 from J, leaving 14 bases between them. Germline V gene lookup returns CDR1 ENHRY and CDR2 SYGVKD. The CDR3 has 16 residues. The CDR3 reads CAISLTKGDSYNEQFF. CDR3 nucleotide sequence: TGTGCCATCAGTCTTACTAAGGGGGACTCCTACAATGAGCAGTTCTTC.

This clone appeared a few times. The rearrangement uses TRBV4-2 and TRBJ2-1; maybe TRBD2 (5 bases). Trimming took 0 bases from V and 4 from J, leaving 13 bases between them. Germline CDR1 is LGHNA and CDR2 is YNFKEQ. This CDR3 has 16 residues. In DNA, the CDR3 is TGTGCCAGCAGCCAAGAGGACGGGATTGGATACAATGAGCAGTTCTTC. Its translation is CASSQEDGIGYNEQFF.

This clone was seen repeatedly, ten times or more. The chain recombines TRBV9 with TRBJ1-1; D perhaps matches TRBD1 (6 bases). Germline V lookup: CDR1 SGDLS, CDR2 YYNGEE. The V end was cut by 4 bases, the J end by 2 bases, with 18 bases between. This CDR3 comprises 16 residues. CDR3 in DNA: TGTGCCAGCAGCCCCCGACAGGAGGCTACTAACACTGAAGCTTTCTTT. As protein: CASSPRQEATNTEAFF. The full variable domain, its missing parts supplied by reference TRBV9 and TRBJ1-1, is DSGVTQTPKHLITATGQRVTLRCSPRSGDLSVYWYQQSLDQGLQFLIQYYNGEERAKGNILERFSAQQFPDLHSELNLSSLELGDSALYFCASSPRQEATNTEAFFGQGTRLTVV.

The chain joins TRBV19 to TRBJ2-7; TRBD1 agrees at 9 bases. Germline values: CDR1 LNHDA, CDR2 SQIVND (reference sequence). The CDR3 spans 14 residues. J was trimmed by 3 bases and V by 3 bases; bases with no gene match: 3. CDR3 amino acids: CASSMVTGGYEQYF. DNA for the CDR3: TGTGCCAGTAGTATGGTGACAGGGGGCTACGAGCAGTACTTC.

The genes are TRBV10-3 and TRBJ2-5, with D perhaps TRBD2 (6 bases). The germline V and J ends were trimmed by 3 bases and 3 bases, with 14 bases remaining between them. The germline V gene encodes CDR1 ENHRY and CDR2 SYGVKD. This CDR3 has 15 residues. This CDR3 reads CAISDVGGTKETQYF. The CDR3 DNA sequence: TGTGCCATCAGTGATGTCGGCGGGACCAAAGAGACCCAGTACTTC.

The genes are TRBV29-1 and TRBJ2-7; D perhaps matches TRBD1 (5 bases). Germline assignment: CDR1 SQVTM and CDR2 ANQGSEA. CDR3 length equals 13 residues. Trimming stripped 4 bases from V and 0 bases from J, with 10 bases between. CDR3 loop: CSVVGPVSYEQYF. CDR3 bases: TGCAGCGTTGTGGGGCCCGTCTCCTACGAGCAGTACTTC.

This chain connects TRBV4-1 to TRBJ2-3; 10 bases map to TRBD2. This CDR3 has 17 amino acids. V lost 4 bases to trimming and J lost 5 bases; unmatched junction nucleotides: 12. CDR1 is MGHRA, CDR2 YSYEKL, per germline. The CDR3 DNA sequence: TGCGCCAGCAGCCCTTTAAAGCTAGCGGGAGTAGGAGATACGCAGTATTTT. Amino acids: CASSPLKLAGVGDTQYF.

This chain's CDR3 is CATTTASSLGNTIYF. Written as DNA, the CDR3 is TGTGCCACCACGACAGCTTCTTCTCTCGGAAACACCATATATTTT. The V gene is TRBV28, the J gene TRBJ1-3; a weak D match, TRBD1 (5 bases). Germline loops: CDR1 MDHEN, CDR2 SYDVKM. The length of the CDR3 is 15 residues. Trimming stripped 10 bases from V and 4 bases from J, with 20 bases between.

The V call is TRBV5-1, the J call TRBJ2-7; TRBD2 matches at 8 bases. CDR1 is SGHRS, CDR2 YFSETQ, per germline. The V and J ends lost 3 bases and 0 bases, in that order; junction bases with no gene match: 8. CDR3 size: 16 residues. In nucleotides, the CDR3 is TGCGCCAGCAGCTGGACGACTAGCGCAAGCTCCTACGAGCAGTACTTC. It codes for CASSWTTSASSYEQYF.

The rearrangement uses TRBV28 and TRBJ1-2; 11 bases line up with TRBD1. Germline-derived CDR1 and CDR2 are MDHEN and SYDVKM. V was pared by 5 bases and J by 1 base, with 6 bases of the junction left unmatched. The CDR3 has 16 amino acids. The CDR3 reads CASSIAGTGGNYGYTF. CDR3 in DNA: TGTGCCAGCAGTATCGCCGGGACAGGGGGTAACTATGGCTACACCTTC.

The rearrangement links TRBV30 to TRBJ2-7, with D perhaps TRBD2 (7 bases). Germline V lookup: CDR1 GTSNPN, CDR2 SVGIG (reference sequence). Trimming took off 5 bases at V and 6 bases at J, with 17 bases between the two ends. The CDR3 spans 13 residues. For the CDR3, the DNA is TGTGCCTGGGGGGGGGCGTTGAGGAGCGAGCAGTACTTC. It specifies CAWGGALRSEQYF.

The chain joins TRBV14 to TRBJ2-2; tentative D call: TRBD2 (6 bases). Germline V gene data show CDR1 as SGHDN and CDR2 as FVKESK. The CDR3 is 16 residues long. The V and J ends lost 4 bases and 5 bases respectively, with 17 bases between them. CDR3 residues: CASSRRGGGMTGELFF. Written as DNA, the CDR3 is TGTGCCAGCAGCCGCCGAGGAGGAGGGATGACCGGGGAGCTGTTTTTT.

This clone was seen once. This chain joins TRBV5-4 and TRBJ2-1; the match to TRBD2 covers 9 bases. With V trimmed by 2 bases and J by 6 bases, 3 bases remained unmatched. The CDR3 spans 14 residues. Germline V lookup: CDR1 SGHNT, CDR2 YYREEE (reference sequence). As DNA, the CDR3 is TGTGCCAGCAGCTTTAATAGCGGGAGCAATGAGCAGTTCTTC. It specifies CASSFNSGSNEQFF. Combining the CDR3 with reference TRBV5-4 and TRBJ2-1 gives the whole variable domain ETGVTQSPTHLIKTRGQQVTLRCSSQSGHNTVSWYQQALGQGPQFIFQYYREEENGRGNFPPRFSGLQFPNYSSELNVNALELDDSALYLCASSFNSGSNEQFFGPGTRLTVL.

The CDR3 here is CASSLGQATGELFF. CDR3 DNA: TGCGCCAGCAGCCTGGGACAGGCCACCGGGGAGCTGTTTTTT. This chain links TRBV5-1 with TRBJ2-2; 8 bases map to TRBD1. The V gene end was trimmed by 4 bases and the J gene end by 4 bases; junction bases not matched to a gene: 3. The CDR3 length is 14 residues. Germline V lookup: CDR1 SGHRS, CDR2 YFSETQ. Based on the CDR3 plus reference TRBV5-1 and TRBJ2-2, the full variable domain is KAGVTQTPRYLIKTRGQQVTLSCSPISGHRSVSWYQQTPGQGLQFLFEYFSETQRNKGNFPGRFSGRQFSNSRSEMNVSTLELGDSALYLCASSLGQATGELFFGEGSRLTVL.

The V and J genes are TRBV9 and TRBJ1-1, with D hard to call. V was cut by 1 base and J by 3 bases, with 7 bases left in between. The CDR3 spans 13 residues. Germline V gives CDR1 SGDLS, CDR2 YYNGEE. CDR3 sequence reads: CASSVLQDTEAFF. DNA of the CDR3: TGTGCCAGCAGCGTACTCCAGGACACTGAAGCTTTCTTT.

The genes are TRBV30 and TRBJ2-5; the match to TRBD1 covers 7 bases. The CDR3 totals 13 residues. Trimming took 8 bases from V and 1 from J; bases not matched to a gene: 7. From germline, CDR1 is GTSNPN and CDR2 SVGIG (reference sequence). CDR3 loop: CAHSGTVQETQYF. In DNA, the CDR3 is TGTGCCCATTCCGGGACAGTCCAAGAGACCCAGTACTTC.

The J gene is TRBJ1-3, the V gene TRBV7-2; no firm D call. The V gene lost 2 bases and the J gene lost 0 bases, with 8 bases spanning the gap. Germline CDR1 SGHTA, CDR2 FQGNSA. CDR3 length: 15 residues. CDR3 DNA: TGTGCCAGCAGCTTACTACCATTCTCTGGAAACACCATATATTTT. It translates to CASSLLPFSGNTIYF.

The J gene is TRBJ2-1, the V gene TRBV13, with 12 bases that match TRBD2. Germline CDR1 PRHDT, CDR2 FYEKMQ (reference sequence). V gave up 1 base and J gave up 4 bases; unmatched junction bases: 2. The CDR3 contains 16 residues. CDR3 sequence (DNA): TGTGCCAGCAGCTTAGCCGGACTAGCGGGGTACAATGAGCAGTTCTTC. This gives the protein CASSLAGLAGYNEQFF.

The genes are TRBV9 and TRBJ1-2; D perhaps matches TRBD1 (6 bases). V was trimmed by 3 bases and J by 3 bases, leaving 12 bases between them. Germline V gives CDR1 SGDLS, CDR2 YYNGEE. This CDR3 region has 14 residues. CDR3 nucleotide sequence: TGTGCCAGCAGCGCGGGGACACGCGACTATGGCTACACCTTC. The encoded protein is CASSAGTRDYGYTF.

The chain combines TRBV30 with TRBJ1-3, with D unclear. This CDR3 has 16 amino acids. V gave up 4 bases and J gave up 4 bases, with 20 bases separating them. Germline lookup yields CDR1 GTSNPN and CDR2 SVGIG (reference sequence). As DNA, the CDR3 is TGTGCCTGGACCCTCCCCCCAGGAATTATGGGAAACACCATATATTTT. Residues: CAWTLPPGIMGNTIYF. Using reference TRBV30 and TRBJ1-3 for the parts outside the CDR3, the full variable domain is SQTIHQWPATLVQPVGSPLSLECTVEGTSNPNLYWYRQAAGRGLQLLFYSVGIGQISSEVPQNLSASRPQDRQFILSSKKLLLSDSGFYLCAWTLPPGIMGNTIYFGEGSWLTVV.

The rearrangement joins TRBV6-5 to TRBJ2-5; D possibly corresponds to TRBD2 (5 bases). The CDR3 sequence is 14 residues long. The V end lost 2 bases, the J end lost 2 bases, and 9 bases lay between the germline ends. Germline V gene sequence: CDR1 MNHEY, CDR2 SVGAGI. This CDR3 is CASSYTGSQETQYF. CDR3 DNA: TGTGCCAGCAGTTACACGGGGTCTCAAGAGACCCAGTACTTC.

This chain connects TRBV7-3 to TRBJ2-1; 16 bases line up with TRBD2. Looked up from germline, CDR1 is SGHTA and CDR2 is FQGTGA. The CDR3 has 16 amino acids. The J segment lost 7 bases and the V segment lost 5 bases, leaving 5 bases of the junction unmatched. The DNA for the CDR3 is TGTGCCAGCAGCCTCGGGACTAGCGGGAGGGCGAATGAGCAGTTCTTC. This sequence encodes CASSLGTSGRANEQFF.